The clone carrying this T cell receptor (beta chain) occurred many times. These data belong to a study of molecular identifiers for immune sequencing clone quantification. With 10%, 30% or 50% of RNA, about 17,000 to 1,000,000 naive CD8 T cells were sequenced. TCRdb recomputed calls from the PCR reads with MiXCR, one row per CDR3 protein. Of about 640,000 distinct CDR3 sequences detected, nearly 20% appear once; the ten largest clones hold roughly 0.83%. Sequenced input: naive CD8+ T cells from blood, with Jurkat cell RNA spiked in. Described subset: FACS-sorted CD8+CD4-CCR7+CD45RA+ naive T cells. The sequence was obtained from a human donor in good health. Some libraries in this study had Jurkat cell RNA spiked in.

CDR3: CASSQVGRRRDRALNTEAFF. The CDR3 region has the DNA TGTGCCAGCAGCCAAGTAGGGCGTAGGCGGGACAGGGCCCTGAACACTGAAGCTTTCTTT. V and J are TRBV14 and TRBJ1-1; 9 positions agree with TRBD1. This CDR3 region has 20 residues. Germline CDR1 is SGHDN and CDR2 is FVKESK. Trimming removed 1 base from V and 0 bases from J; junction bases left unmatched: 15.